This is a list of T cell receptor beta chains from one sample in a study of blood T cell repertoires in COVID-19. Measured with immunoSEQ multiplex PCR; TCRdb has only the in-frame clones, and not every one. The data show 200,000 to 250,000 clones, with about 84% seen just once and 1.5% to 2% held by the top ten. Material: PBMCs or T cells enriched from blood (not recorded which). The receptor set was obtained from a man between 60 and 75 years old who had recovered from COVID-19. The CDR3 runs from the conserved cysteine through the conserved F or W. D genes are given only for firm matches. For some rows the clone size is stated as once, few or many, or as a class when expanded; others skip it.

CDR3 DNA,CDR3 protein,clone size,J gene,D gene,V gene
TGTGCCAGCAGCTTAGGCCGTAGCGGGAGCACAGATACGCAGTATTTT,CASSLGRSGSTDTQYF,.,TRBJ2-3,TRBD2,TRBV13
TGTGCCAGCAGCGGAGGACTTCGTGAGCAGTACTTC,CASSGGLREQYF,.,TRBJ2-7,.,TRBV5-6
TGTGCCAGCAGTGTAGGGGGGGGGTCCTACTACGAGCAGTACTTC,CASSVGGGSYYEQYF,.,TRBJ2-7,.,TRBV2
TGTGCCAGCAGCGGCCAGACACCCGACACTGAAGCTTTCTTT,CASSGQTPDTEAFF,.,TRBJ1-1,.,TRBV5-5
TGCGCCAGCAGCCAAGGTTGGCAATACGAGCAGTACTTC,CASSQGWQYEQYF,once,TRBJ2-7,.,TRBV4-3
TGTGCCAGCACCCGGGGGGCAGACTCTGGAAACACCATATATTTT,CASTRGADSGNTIYF,.,TRBJ1-3,.,TRBV7-6
TGTGCCAGTCGGGTGGACAGAATTTCTAATTCACCCCTCCACTTT,CASRVDRISNSPLHF,.,TRBJ1-6,.,TRBV19
TGTGCCAGAAGCTTGTTTACAGCTAATGAAAAACTGTTTTTT,CARSLFTANEKLFF,.,TRBJ1-4,.,TRBV5-3
TGTGCCAGCAATCCGAAGAGGAACACTGAAGCTTTCTTT,CASNPKRNTEAFF,once,TRBJ1-1,.,TRBV2
TGTGCCAGCAGGGCATATCGGGACAACTACGAGCAGTACTTC,CASRAYRDNYEQYF,.,TRBJ2-7,.,TRBV7-9
TGTGCCAGTAGTAGGGAGGGAATTGGGGTTTACAATGAGCAGTTCTTC,CASSREGIGVYNEQFF,once,TRBJ2-1,TRBD2,TRBV19
TGTGCCAGCAGTCTCGGGGGTAACACCGGGGAGCTGTTTTTT,CASSLGGNTGELFF,.,TRBJ2-2,.,TRBV5-4
TGTGCCAGCGAACAGGGGCCGTACGAGCAGTACTTC,CASEQGPYEQYF,.,TRBJ2-7,TRBD1,TRBV2
TGTGCCAGCAGTTTGTCCGCGTTCGGTATGTTCGCTGAAGCTTTCTTT,CASSLSAFGMFAEAFF,.,TRBJ1-1,.,TRBV27
TGTGCCAGCAGCCCCAGACAGTCGAACACTGAAGCTTTCTTT,CASSPRQSNTEAFF,.,TRBJ1-1,.,TRBV3-1/TRBV3-2
TGTGCCACGGCTAGCGGGGGTAGCACAGATACGCAGTATTTT,CATASGGSTDTQYF,once,TRBJ2-3,TRBD2,TRBV15
TGTGCTTGTAGACAGGGGCTCTCCGAGCAGTACTTC,CACRQGLSEQYF,.,TRBJ2-7,TRBD1,TRBV30
TGCGCCAGCAGCTTGGTCCCAGGGGACACTGAAGCTTTCTTT,CASSLVPGDTEAFF,.,TRBJ1-1,.,TRBV5-1
TGTGCCATCAGTGAGTCTCACACTACTAGCACAGATACGCAGTATTTT,CAISESHTTSTDTQYF,.,TRBJ2-3,.,TRBV10-3
TGTGCCTGGAGTGTAAACGCAGACTACGAGCAGTACTTC,CAWSVNADYEQYF,few,TRBJ2-7,.,TRBV30
TGTGCCAGCAGCCTCCGGACAGGACATTCCGAAGAGACCCAGTACTTC,CASSLRTGHSEETQYF,.,TRBJ2-5,TRBD1,TRBV3-1/TRBV3-2
TGCACGTCGGCGCGCGGGGGGATTAACTATGGCTACACCTTC,CTSARGGINYGYTF,.,TRBJ1-2,.,TRBV7-9
TGTGCCAGCAGCCCCCGGACAGAGGGAAACACCATATATTTT,CASSPRTEGNTIYF,.,TRBJ1-3,.,TRBV3-1/TRBV3-2
TGTGCCAGCAGCCAAGACCGACACTCTGGAAACACCATATATTTT,CASSQDRHSGNTIYF,.,TRBJ1-3,.,TRBV4-2
TGTGCCAGCAGATACGGATGGGACGACAGGCTATCGAACACCGGGGAGCTGTTTTTT,CASRYGWDDRLSNTGELFF,few,TRBJ2-2,.,TRBV7-9
TGTGCCAGCAGCTTAACAGGCCCCACCCTCGGGACTAGCGAAGAGACCCAGTACTTC,CASSLTGPTLGTSEETQYF,.,TRBJ2-5,TRBD2,TRBV7-3
TGTGCCAGCAGCTTAGCCTACTTGAACACTGAAGCTTTCTTT,CASSLAYLNTEAFF,.,TRBJ1-1,.,TRBV7-8
TGTGCCAGCAGCCAACCGGCCGTGGGACATTTGGACTATGGCTACACCTTC,CASSQPAVGHLDYGYTF,.,TRBJ1-2,.,TRBV4-2
TGTGCCAGCAGCTCGACAGGGGGGAACGCTGAAGCTTTCTTT,CASSSTGGNAEAFF,once,TRBJ1-1,TRBD1,TRBV7-3
TGTGCCTGGAGGGGACAGGGTAGGAATCAGCCCCAGCATTTT,CAWRGQGRNQPQHF,once,TRBJ1-5,TRBD1,TRBV30
TGCGCCAGCAGCTCCCCGGGACAGGGGTCAGATGAGCAGTTCTTC,CASSSPGQGSDEQFF,.,TRBJ2-1,TRBD1,TRBV5-1
TGTGCCAGCAGCTTAGGGTTGGTGTCCGGGGGGGCCACTGAAGCTTTCTTT,CASSLGLVSGGATEAFF,.,TRBJ1-1,.,TRBV11-3
TGTGCCAGTAGTAGCAGGGTTGAAGGCTACACCTTC,CASSSRVEGYTF,.,TRBJ1-2,.,TRBV19
TGTGCCAGCAGTTTAGACAGGAACTATGGCTACACCTTC,CASSLDRNYGYTF,.,TRBJ1-2,.,TRBV12-3/TRBV12-4
TGTGCCAGCAGCTTGGACAGGGCGCGTGGCTACACCTTC,CASSLDRARGYTF,.,TRBJ1-2,TRBD1,TRBV7-2
TGTGCCAGCAGCTTATATGAGGGTTCTCATATGAACACTGAAGCTTTCTTT,CASSLYEGSHMNTEAFF,.,TRBJ1-1,.,TRBV7-9
TGTGCCAGCAGCCCCTCGGGCAGGGGTTGGCAAGAGACCCAGTACTTC,CASSPSGRGWQETQYF,.,TRBJ2-5,.,TRBV14
TGTGCCAGCAGCGCCTGGACAGGGTACAATGAGCAGTTCTTC,CASSAWTGYNEQFF,.,TRBJ2-1,TRBD1,TRBV9
TGTGCCAGCAGCTTAGATGGGTCGGGTACTGAAGCTTTCTTT,CASSLDGSGTEAFF,.,TRBJ1-1,.,TRBV7-3
TGTGCCACCAGTGAGGGGACTAGCGGGGACGATGAGCAGTTCTTC,CATSEGTSGDDEQFF,.,TRBJ2-1,TRBD2,TRBV24-1
TGTGCCAGCAGCCAAGATCTAGGGTCAGGGCGGTATGGCTACACCTTC,CASSQDLGSGRYGYTF,.,TRBJ1-2,.,TRBV4-2
TGTGCCAGCAGCCCAACCGGGACAGGGGGCGAAGAGACCCAGTACTTC,CASSPTGTGGEETQYF,.,TRBJ2-5,TRBD1,TRBV11-3
TGTGCCAGCAGCTTGTGGGGGGGCGCTGGAAACACCATATATTTT,CASSLWGGAGNTIYF,.,TRBJ1-3,.,TRBV7-2
TGTGCCACCCACCCGGACAGGGTGTACACCGGGGAGCTGTTTTTT,CATHPDRVYTGELFF,.,TRBJ2-2,TRBD1,TRBV19
TGTGCCAGCTACTCGCCCGGGGAGGGCCCAAGTACCTACGAGCAGTACTTC,CASYSPGEGPSTYEQYF,once,TRBJ2-7,TRBD2,TRBV28
TGTGCCAGCAGGCTGGGGACATTCGGCTACACCTTC,CASRLGTFGYTF,.,TRBJ1-2,.,TRBV6-5